The clone carrying this T cell receptor beta chain was recorded many times. This sample was taken from a study of early T cells in non-severe SARS-CoV-2 infection. Individual cDNA molecules received unique molecular identifiers during library preparation. TCRdb independently ran MiXCR on the 5' RACE reads; one entry per CDR3 protein. The sample lists roughly 28,000 distinct CDR3 sequences; 3.5% to 4.5% were seen once. This CDR3 is built from 15 residues. The germline gives CDR1 MNHEY, CDR2 SVGEGT. J was trimmed by 6 bases and V by 5 bases; bases with no gene match: 8. The chain employs TRBV6-2 or TRBV6-3 and TRBJ2-1; 9 positions match TRBD1. Specimen: whole blood. The origin of this receptor is an adult who was a healthcare worker with PCR-confirmed SARS-CoV-2 infection or an uninfected control (not recorded which). The CDR3 DNA reads as TGTGCCAGCAGTCACGCCGGGACAGGGACCAATGAGCAGTTCTTC. Translated: CASSHAGTGTNEQFF.